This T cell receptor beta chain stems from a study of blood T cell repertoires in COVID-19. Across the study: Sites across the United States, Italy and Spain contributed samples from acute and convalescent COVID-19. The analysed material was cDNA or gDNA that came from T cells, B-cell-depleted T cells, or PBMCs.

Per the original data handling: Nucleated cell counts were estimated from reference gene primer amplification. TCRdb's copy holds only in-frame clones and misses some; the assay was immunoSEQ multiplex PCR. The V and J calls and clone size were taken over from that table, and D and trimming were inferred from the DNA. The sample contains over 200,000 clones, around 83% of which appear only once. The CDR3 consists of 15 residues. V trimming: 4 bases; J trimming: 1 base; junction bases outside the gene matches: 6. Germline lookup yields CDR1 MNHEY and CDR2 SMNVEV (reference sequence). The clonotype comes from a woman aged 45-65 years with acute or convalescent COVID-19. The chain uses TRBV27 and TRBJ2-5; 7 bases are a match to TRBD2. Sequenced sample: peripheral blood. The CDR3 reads CASSSQGLGQETQYF. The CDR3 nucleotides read TGTGCCAGCAGTTCCCAAGGACTAGGCCAAGAGACCCAGTACTTC.